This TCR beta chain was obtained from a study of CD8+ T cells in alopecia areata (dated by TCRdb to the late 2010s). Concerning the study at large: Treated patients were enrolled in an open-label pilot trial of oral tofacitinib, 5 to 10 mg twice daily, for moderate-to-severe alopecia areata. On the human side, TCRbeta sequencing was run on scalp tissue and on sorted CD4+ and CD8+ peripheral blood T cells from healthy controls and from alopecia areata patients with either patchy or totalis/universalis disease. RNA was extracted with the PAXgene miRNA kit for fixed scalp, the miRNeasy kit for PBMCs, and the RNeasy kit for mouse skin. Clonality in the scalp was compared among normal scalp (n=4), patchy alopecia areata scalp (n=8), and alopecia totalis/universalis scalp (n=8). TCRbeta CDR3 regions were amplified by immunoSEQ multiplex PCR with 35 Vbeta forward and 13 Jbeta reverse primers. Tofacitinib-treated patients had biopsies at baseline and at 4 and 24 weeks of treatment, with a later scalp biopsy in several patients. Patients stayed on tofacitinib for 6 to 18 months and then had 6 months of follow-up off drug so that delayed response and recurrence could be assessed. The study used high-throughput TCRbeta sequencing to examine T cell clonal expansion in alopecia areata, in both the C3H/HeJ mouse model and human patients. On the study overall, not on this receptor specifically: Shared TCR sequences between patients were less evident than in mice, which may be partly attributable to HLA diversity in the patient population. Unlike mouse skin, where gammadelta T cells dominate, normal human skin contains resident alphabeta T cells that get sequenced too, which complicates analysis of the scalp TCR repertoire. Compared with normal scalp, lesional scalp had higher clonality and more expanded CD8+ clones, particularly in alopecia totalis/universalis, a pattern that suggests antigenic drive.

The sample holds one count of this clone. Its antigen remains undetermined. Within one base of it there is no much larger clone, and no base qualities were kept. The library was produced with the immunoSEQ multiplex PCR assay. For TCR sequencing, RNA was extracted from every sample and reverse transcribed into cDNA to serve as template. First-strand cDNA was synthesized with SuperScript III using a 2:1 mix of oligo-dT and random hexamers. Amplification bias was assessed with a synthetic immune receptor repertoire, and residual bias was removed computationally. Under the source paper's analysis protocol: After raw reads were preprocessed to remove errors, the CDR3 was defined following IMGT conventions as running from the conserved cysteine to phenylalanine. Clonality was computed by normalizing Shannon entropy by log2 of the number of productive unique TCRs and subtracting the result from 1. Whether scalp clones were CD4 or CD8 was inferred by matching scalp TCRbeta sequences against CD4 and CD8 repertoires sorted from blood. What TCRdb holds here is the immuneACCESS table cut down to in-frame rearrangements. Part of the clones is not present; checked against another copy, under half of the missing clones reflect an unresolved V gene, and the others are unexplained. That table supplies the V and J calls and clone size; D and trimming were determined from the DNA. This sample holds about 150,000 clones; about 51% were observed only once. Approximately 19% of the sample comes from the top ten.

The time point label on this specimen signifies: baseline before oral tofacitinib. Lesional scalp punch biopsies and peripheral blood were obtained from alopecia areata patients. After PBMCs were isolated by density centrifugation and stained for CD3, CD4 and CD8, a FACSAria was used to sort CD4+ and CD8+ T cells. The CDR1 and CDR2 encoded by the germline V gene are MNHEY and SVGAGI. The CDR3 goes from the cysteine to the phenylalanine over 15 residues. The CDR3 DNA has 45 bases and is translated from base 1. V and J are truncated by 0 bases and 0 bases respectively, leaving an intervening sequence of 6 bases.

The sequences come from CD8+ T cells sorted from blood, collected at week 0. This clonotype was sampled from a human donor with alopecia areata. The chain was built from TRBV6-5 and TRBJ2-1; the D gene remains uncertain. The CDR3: CASSYSRSSYNEQFF. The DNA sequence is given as TGTGCCAGCAGTTACTCCCGTAGCTCCTACAATGAGCAGTTCTTC.